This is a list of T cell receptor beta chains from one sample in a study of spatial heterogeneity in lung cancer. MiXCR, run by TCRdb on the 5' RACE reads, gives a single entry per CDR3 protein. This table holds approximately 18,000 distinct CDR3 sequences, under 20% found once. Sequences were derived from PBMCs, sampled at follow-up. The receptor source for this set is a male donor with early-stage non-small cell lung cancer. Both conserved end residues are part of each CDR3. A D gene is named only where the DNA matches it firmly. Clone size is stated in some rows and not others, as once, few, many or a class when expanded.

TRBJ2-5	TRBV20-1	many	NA	TGCAGTGCTAGACGGCGGCAGGGAGAGACCCAGTACTTC	CSARRRQGETQYF
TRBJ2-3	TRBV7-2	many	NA	TGTGCCAGCAGCTTAGCCTACTATACGCAGTATTTT	CASSLAYYTQYF
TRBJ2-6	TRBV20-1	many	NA	TGCAGTGCTAGAGATCCGGGCTCTGGGGCCAACGTCCTGACTTTC	CSARDPGSGANVLTF
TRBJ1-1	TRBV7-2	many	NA	TGTGCCAGCAGCTTAGGATGGGTGAGGAACACTGAAGCTTTCTTT	CASSLGWVRNTEAFF
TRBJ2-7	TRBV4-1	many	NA	TGCGCCAGCAGCCAAGTTCCCCTTGGGGTTGAGCAGTACTTC	CASSQVPLGVEQYF
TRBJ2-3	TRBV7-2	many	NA	TGTGCCAGCAGCCCCTGGGTTTCCGGATCCGATACGCAGTATTTT	CASSPWVSGSDTQYF
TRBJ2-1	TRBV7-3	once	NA	TGTGCCAGCAGCGCCTCCCACAGAGGAATCGACAATGAGCAGTTCTTC	CASSASHRGIDNEQFF
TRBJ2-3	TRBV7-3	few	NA	TGTGCCAGCAGCTTACAGCTCACAGATACGCAGTATTTT	CASSLQLTDTQYF
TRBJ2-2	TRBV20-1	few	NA	TGCAGTGCTAGAGAATGGACCGAGAACACCGGGGAGCTGTTTTTT	CSAREWTENTGELFF
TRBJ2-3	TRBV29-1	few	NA	TGCAGCGTTGAGCGTGAAGATACGCAGTATTTT	CSVEREDTQYF
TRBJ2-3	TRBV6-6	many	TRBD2	TGTGCCAGCGCTCACGGGGGTAGCGGGGGGGCAAGGGATACGCAGTATTTT	CASAHGGSGGARDTQYF
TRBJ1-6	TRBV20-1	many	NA	TGCAGTGCCCGGGGGGCCCCTAATTCACCCCTCCACTTT	CSARGAPNSPLHF
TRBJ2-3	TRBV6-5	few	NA	TGTGCCAGCACCTGGACGAAGGGTAGCACAGATACGCAGTATTTT	CASTWTKGSTDTQYF
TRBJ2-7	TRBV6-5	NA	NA	TGTGCCAGCAGTTATGATGTACCACGGTTCTACGAGCAGTACTTC	CASSYDVPRFYEQYF
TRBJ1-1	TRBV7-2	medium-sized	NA	TGTGCCAGCAGCTTACAGGGGCCCCACACTGAAGCTTTCTTT	CASSLQGPHTEAFF
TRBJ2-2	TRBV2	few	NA	TGTGCCAGCAGTCAAAACGCGAACACCGGGGAGCTGTTTTTT	CASSQNANTGELFF
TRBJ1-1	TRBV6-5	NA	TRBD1	TGTGCCAGCAGTTACTCGAGGGGACAGGCTGAAGCTTTCTTT	CASSYSRGQAEAFF
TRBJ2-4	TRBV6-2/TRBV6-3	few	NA	TGTGCCAGCAGTAAACTTCAAGCCAAAAACATTCAGTACTTC	CASSKLQAKNIQYF
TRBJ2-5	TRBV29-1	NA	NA	TGCAGCGCCGGCGATGAGACCCAGTACTTC	CSAGDETQYF
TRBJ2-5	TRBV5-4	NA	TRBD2	TGTGCCAGCAGCTTGGGACTAGCGGGGACAGGTCAAGAGACCCAGTACTTC	CASSLGLAGTGQETQYF
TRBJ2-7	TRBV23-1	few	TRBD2	TGCGCCAGCAGTCAATCGGCGGGGGGCGAGGACGAGCAGTACTTC	CASSQSAGGEDEQYF
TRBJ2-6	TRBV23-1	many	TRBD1	TGCGCCAGCACAGGGGGACAGGGCGTCGGGGCCAACGTCCTGACTTTC	CASTGGQGVGANVLTF
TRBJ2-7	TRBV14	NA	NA	TGTGCCAGCAGCCAAGTGTTACAGAAGCAGTACTTC	CASSQVLQKQYF
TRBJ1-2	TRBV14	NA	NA	TGTGCCAGCAGCCAAGTTGACGGAACCTATGGCTACACCTTC	CASSQVDGTYGYTF
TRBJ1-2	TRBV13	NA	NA	TGTGCCAGCAGCTTAGGCCTCATGGGGTCCTATGGCTACACCTTC	CASSLGLMGSYGYTF
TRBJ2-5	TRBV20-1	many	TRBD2	TGCAGTGCATCCTCTCCGGGGGGGCAAGAGACCCAGTACTTC	CSASSPGGQETQYF
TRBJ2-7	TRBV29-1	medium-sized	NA	TGCAGCGCTGAGACAGGCGACTACGAGCAGTACTTC	CSAETGDYEQYF
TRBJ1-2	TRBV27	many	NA	TGTGCCAGCAGTTTCCTCCCGACAGGCAACTATGGCTACACCTTC	CASSFLPTGNYGYTF
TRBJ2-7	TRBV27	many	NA	TGTGCCAGCAGTCCCCCACAGGGTAGTAAGTACTTC	CASSPPQGSKYF
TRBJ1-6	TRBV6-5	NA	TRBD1	TGTGCCAGCAGTTTAGGAGGGGGGACAGGCCGATCACCCCTCCACTTT	CASSLGGGTGRSPLHF